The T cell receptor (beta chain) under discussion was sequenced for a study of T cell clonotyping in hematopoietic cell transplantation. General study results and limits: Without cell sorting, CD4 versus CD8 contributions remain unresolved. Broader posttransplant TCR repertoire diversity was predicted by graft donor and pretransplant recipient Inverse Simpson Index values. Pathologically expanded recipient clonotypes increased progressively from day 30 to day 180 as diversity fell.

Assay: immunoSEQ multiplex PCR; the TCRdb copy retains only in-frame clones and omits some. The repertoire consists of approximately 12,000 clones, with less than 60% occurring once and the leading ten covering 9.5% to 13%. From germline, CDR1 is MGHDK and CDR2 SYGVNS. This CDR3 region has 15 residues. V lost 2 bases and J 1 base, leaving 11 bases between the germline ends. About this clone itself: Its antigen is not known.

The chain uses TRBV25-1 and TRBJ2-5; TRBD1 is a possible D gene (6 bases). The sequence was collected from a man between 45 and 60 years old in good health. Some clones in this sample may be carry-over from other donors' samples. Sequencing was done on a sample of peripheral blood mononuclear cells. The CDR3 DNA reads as TGTGCCAGCAGTGAAGACCGGACAGTCCAAGAGACCCAGTACTTC. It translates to CASSEDRTVQETQYF.